The clone carrying this T cell receptor (beta chain) was counted a single time. As handled by the study authors: Researchers report that nucleated cell counts were estimated from reference gene primer amplification. The repertoire was sequenced with immunoSEQ multiplex PCR; TCRdb's copy has only in-frame clones and lacks some. V, J and clone size are taken as reported in that table, and D and trimming were inferred from the DNA itself. The data hold approximately 130,000 clones, with around 81% observed a single time. The sample comes from a study of blood T cell repertoires in COVID-19. The germline V gene has CDR1 KGHSH and CDR2 LQKENI. CDR3 length: 15 amino acids. V shed 3 bases and J shed 1 base, with 10 bases lying between them.

The chain uses TRBV18 and TRBJ2-4, with unresolved D. Sequencing was performed on peripheral blood. This TCR came from a human donor in a cohort sampled during active COVID-19. The CDR3 DNA follows: TGTGCCAGCTCACCCGGTAGGAGTGCCAAAAACATTCAGTACTTC. It translates to CASSPGRSAKNIQYF.